Listed here are 32 T cell receptor beta chains from one sample, sequenced in a study of cytomegalovirus exposure and HLA in healthy donors. The PCR used 60 Vbeta and 13 Jbeta primers. Some clones are missing from TCRdb's copy, which holds only in-frame ones; the method was immunoSEQ multiplex PCR. The sample has around 67,000 clones; approximately 58% are singletons. Source material: PBMCs. The receptors derive from a woman aged 45-59 years in good health and CMV-seronegative.

The CDR3 reads CASSLGQGTNEQFF. The CDR3 nucleotides are TGTGCCAGCAGTTTGGGACAGGGAACCAATGAGCAGTTCTTC. This chain uses TRBV6-6 with TRBJ2-1; 9 bases agree with TRBD1. V was clipped by 4 bases and J by 6 bases; unmatched bases: 4. Germline assignment: CDR1 MNHNY and CDR2 SVGAGI (reference sequence). The CDR3 is 14 amino acids.

The chain has TRBV2 and TRBJ1-2; 9 positions agree with TRBD1. Losses at the gene ends were 11 bases for V and 5 bases for J; bases not matched to a gene: 12. Per the germline V gene, CDR1 is SNHLY and CDR2 is FYNNEI. There are 14 residues in the CDR3. The CDR3 bases are TGTGCCTCACGGGACAGGGACTTATGGTATGGCTACACCTTC. Translated: CASRDRDLWYGYTF.

The J gene is TRBJ1-1, the V gene TRBV7-3; D is ambiguous. This CDR3 spans 13 amino acids. The V end was cut by 2 bases, the J end by 4 bases, with 8 bases between. Germline CDR1 and CDR2: SGHTA and FQGTGA. The CDR3 sequence is CASSLSLLTEAFF. CDR3 nucleotide sequence: TGTGCCAGCAGCTTATCACTACTCACTGAAGCTTTCTTT.

This chain joins TRBV27 and TRBJ2-7; D is possibly TRBD1 (5 bases). CDR3 length: 16 residues. Trimming stripped 4 bases from V and 2 bases from J, with 18 bases between. Germline CDR1 MNHEY, CDR2 SMNVEV (reference sequence). CDR3 nucleotides: TGTGCCAGCAGTTATAGCACAGGTGCTCTAACCTACGAGCAGTACTTC. Translating it yields CASSYSTGALTYEQYF.

The table lists this clone with a few counts. This CDR3 is CASRGVSEAFF. The CDR3 DNA is TGCGCCAGCCGAGGAGTTTCCGAAGCTTTCTTT. The chain is built from TRBV4-3 and TRBJ1-1; D remains ambiguous. Per the germline V gene, CDR1 is LGHNA and CDR2 is YSLEER. This CDR3 has 11 amino acids. Trimming shortened V by 8 bases and J by 8 bases, and 12 bases separated the two germline ends.

This chain joins TRBV18 and TRBJ1-1; D call uncertain. The ends were cut back, 1 base at V and 0 bases at J, with 6 bases in the middle. Germline CDR1 and CDR2: KGHSH and LQKENI. The CDR3 is made up of 14 amino acids. This CDR3 reads CASSPLLLNTEAFF. CDR3 DNA sequence: TGTGCCAGCTCACCACTTCTTTTGAACACTGAAGCTTTCTTT.

The J gene is TRBJ1-1, the V gene TRBV21-1. TRBV21-1 is shown as a pseudogene. CDR3 length equals 16 residues. The CDR3 nucleotides read TGTGCCAGCAGCATCGGGGTCAAGAGAAATAACACTGAAGCTTTCTTT. The encoded protein is CASSIGVKRNNTEAFF.

This clone has only a few counts. This chain uses TRBV7-8 with TRBJ2-3; a weak D match, TRBD2 (6 bases). The CDR3 loop spans 15 amino acids. Germline values: CDR1 SGHVS, CDR2 FQNEAQ. Trimming stripped 5 bases from V and 5 bases from J, with 17 bases between. CDR3 residues: CASSPRESFGDTQYF. The CDR3, as DNA: TGTGCCAGCAGCCCTCGGGAGTCCTTCGGAGATACGCAGTATTTT.

The gene calls are TRBV15 and TRBJ1-5; D call uncertain. Germline CDR1 and CDR2: LNHNV and YYDKDF (reference sequence). The length of the CDR3 is 15 residues. Trimming removed 0 bases from V and 3 bases from J, with 9 bases in between. In nucleotides, the CDR3 is TGTGCCACCAGCAGAGATCATAGAACCAATCAGCCCCAGCATTTT. It encodes CATSRDHRTNQPQHF.

The rearrangement joins TRBV25-1 to TRBJ1-6; D might be TRBD1 (5 bases). This CDR3 has 13 amino acids. V was cut by 8 bases and J by 7 bases, with 12 bases left in between. The germline V gene has CDR1 MGHDK and CDR2 SYGVNS. The CDR3 region is CASGAYGNSPLHF. In DNA, the CDR3 is TGTGCCAGCGGGGCGTACGGGAATTCACCCCTCCACTTT.

The chain recombines TRBV5-1 with TRBJ2-3, with D possibly being TRBD2 (5 bases). CDR3 size: 14 residues. Germline-derived CDR1 and CDR2 are SGHRS and YFSETQ. V was trimmed by 0 bases and J by 5 bases, leaving 10 bases between them. The CDR3 coding sequence is TGCGCCAGCAGCTTGGCTAACGAGGGAGATACGCAGTATTTT. Translated, it gives CASSLANEGDTQYF.

Remarks on this clone: An end of the junction differs from the germline gene, which may be a read error. The chain has TRBV7-9 and TRBJ2-1; D unresolved. The CDR3 has 12 residues. Germline CDR1 is SEHNR and CDR2 is FQNEAQ (reference sequence). CDR3: CSSSLGRAEQFF. CDR3 DNA sequence: TGTTCCAGCAGCTTAGGAAGAGCTGAGCAGTTCTTC. The full variable domain, in which reference TRBV7-9 and TRBJ2-1 provide the parts outside the CDR3, is DTGVSQNPRHKITKRGQNVTFRCDPISEHNRLYWYRQTLGQGPEFLTYFQNEAQLEKSRLLSDRFSAERPKGSFSTLEIQRTEQGDSAMYLCSSSLGRAEQFFGPGTRLTVL.

This clone came up a few times. This chain uses TRBV10-3 with TRBJ1-1; D is ambiguous. Per germline, CDR1 ENHRY and CDR2 SYGVKD. The CDR3 runs to 14 residues. The ends were cut back, 2 bases at V and 6 bases at J, with 13 bases in the middle. Here the CDR3 reads CAISEGSIISEAFF. The CDR3, as DNA: TGTGCCATCAGTGAGGGCTCCATAATCTCTGAAGCTTTCTTT.

The sample holds a few counts of this clone. The chain combines TRBV5-1 with TRBJ1-1, with 9 bases that match TRBD1. V dropped 2 bases and J dropped 1; count of bases not matched to a gene: 6. Germline assignment: CDR1 SGHRS and CDR2 YFSETQ. CDR3 length: 16 amino acids. The CDR3 reads CASSFTGGSKNTEAFF. In DNA form, the CDR3 reads TGCGCCAGCAGCTTCACAGGGGGCTCGAAGAACACTGAAGCTTTCTTT.

V is TRBV29-1 and J is TRBJ2-3; 7 positions match TRBD2. V dropped 1 base and J dropped 5; count of bases not matched to a gene: 3. The germline CDR1 and CDR2 sequences are SQVTM and ANQGSEA. The CDR3 has 13 amino acids. The CDR3 DNA sequence: TGCAGCGTTGAAGGTGGGAGGGAAGATACGCAGTATTTT. Its translation is CSVEGGREDTQYF.

The rearrangement uses TRBV5-4 and TRBJ2-1; TRBD1 matches 7 bases. This CDR3 is built from 16 residues. Germline CDR1 and CDR2: SGHNT and YYREEE (reference sequence). Unmatched junction bases numbered 7, after V lost 4 bases and J lost 0 bases. The CDR3, as DNA: TGTGCCAGCAGCGGAAACAGGGACAGCTCCTACAATGAGCAGTTCTTC. Its protein is CASSGNRDSSYNEQFF.

This clone appeared a few times. The CDR3 loop is CASVGVNTGELFF. The CDR3 DNA reads TGTGCTAGTGTAGGGGTGAACACCGGGGAGCTGTTTTTT. This chain links TRBV12-5 with TRBJ2-2; maybe TRBD1 (5 bases). The length of the CDR3 is 13 residues. V dropped 7 bases and J dropped 1 base, with 7 bases sitting between them. CDR1 and CDR2 from the germline V gene are LGHNT and FRNRAP.

The chain is built from TRBV4-2 and TRBJ1-5, with no clear D. The CDR3 is made up of 15 amino acids. V was shortened by 0 bases and J by 1 base, with 7 bases between the two germline ends. Germline V gene sequence: CDR1 LGHNA, CDR2 YNFKEQ. The chain's CDR3 is CASSQDARSNQPQHF. The CDR3 DNA is TGTGCCAGCAGCCAAGATGCACGGAGCAATCAGCCCCAGCATTTT.

CDR3 nucleotide sequence: TGTGCCAGCAGTTACCCCTACCCCATGAACACTGAAGCTTTCTTT. Its protein product is CASSYPYPMNTEAFF. The chain has TRBV6-6 and TRBJ1-1; D not certain. Trimming pared 2 bases from V and 0 bases from J, leaving 10 bases between. Germline assignment: CDR1 MNHNY and CDR2 SVGAGI (reference sequence). The CDR3 totals 15 residues.

In this sample, this clone turned up a few times. The gene calls are TRBV6-6 and TRBJ1-1; D unresolved. The CDR3 is made up of 14 amino acids. Germline V CDR1 and CDR2: MNHNY, SVGAGI (reference sequence). V gave up 1 base and J gave up 1 base, with 7 bases separating them. Here the CDR3 reads CASSYLGPNTEAFF. CDR3 nucleotide sequence: TGTGCCAGCAGTTACTTGGGCCCGAACACTGAAGCTTTCTTT.

This chain uses TRBV5-1 with TRBJ1-1, with 7 bases lining up with TRBD1. J lost 1 base, V lost 0 bases, and 6 bases had no gene match. CDR3 length: 16 residues. Per the germline V gene, CDR1 is SGHRS and CDR2 is YFSETQ. CDR3 sequence reads: CASSLEAGGTNTEAFF. In DNA form, the CDR3 reads TGCGCCAGCAGCTTGGAGGCAGGGGGGACGAACACTGAAGCTTTCTTT.

The CDR3 protein is CAWSGGQDYYEQYF. The CDR3 DNA reads TGTGCCTGGAGTGGGGGCCAGGACTACTACGAGCAGTACTTC. The chain uses TRBV30 and TRBJ2-7; TRBD2 is a possible D gene (6 bases). The CDR3 contains 14 residues. Germline CDR1 and CDR2: GTSNPN and SVGIG (reference sequence). Trimming took 1 base from V and 3 from J, leaving 13 bases between them.

In its sample, this clone was seen a few times. This chain joins TRBV7-3 and TRBJ1-1; D possibly corresponds to TRBD1 (6 bases). CDR1 is SGHTA and CDR2 is FQGTGA in the germline V gene. Trimming cost V 1 base and J 1 base, with 10 bases left between them. The CDR3 contains 15 residues. The CDR3 nucleotides are TGTGCCAGCAGCTTAAGTCCCAGGGGGAACACTGAAGCTTTCTTT. Its protein is CASSLSPRGNTEAFF.

The chain is built from TRBV7-2 and TRBJ2-2, with 13 bases identical to TRBD2. Germline V gene sequence: CDR1 SGHTA, CDR2 FQGNSA. Trimming cost V 4 bases and J 5 bases; bases outside gene matches: 10. CDR3 length: 18 residues. The CDR3 nucleotides read TGTGCCAGCAGCTCCAACAAAGGGACTAGCGGGACTACCGGGGAGCTGTTTTTT. Translated: CASSSNKGTSGTTGELFF.

The V gene is TRBV9, the J gene TRBJ1-2, with unresolved D. V was shortened by 1 base and J by 8 bases, with 18 bases between the two germline ends. CDR1 and CDR2 (germline): SGDLS, YYNGEE. The CDR3 is made up of 15 amino acids. The CDR3 protein is CASSVLGEARAGYTF. The CDR3 nucleotides are TGTGCCAGCAGCGTACTAGGCGAAGCGCGGGCCGGCTACACCTTC.

The chain joins TRBV7-3 to TRBJ1-1; D call uncertain. In germline, CDR1 is SGHTA, CDR2 FQGTGA. The CDR3 extends over 15 amino acids. V was pared by 6 bases and J by 0 bases, with 14 bases between. CDR3 nucleotides: TGTGCCAGCAGTATCTACGTCGCCATGAACACTGAAGCTTTCTTT. Translated, it gives CASSIYVAMNTEAFF.

This clone was recorded only once. The chain recombines TRBV19 with TRBJ2-2; maybe TRBD1 (5 bases). Germline V gene lookup returns CDR1 LNHDA and CDR2 SQIVND (reference sequence). The V end was cut by 3 bases, the J end by 3 bases, with 8 bases between. This CDR3 has 14 amino acids. In nucleotides, the CDR3 is TGTGCCAGTAGTATTACCAGGGACACCGGGGAGCTGTTTTTT. Translated: CASSITRDTGELFF.

The chain uses TRBV6-5 and TRBJ1-1, with D possibly being TRBD1 (6 bases). The germline CDR1 and CDR2 sequences are MNHEY and SVGAGI. The CDR3 runs 16 residues. V gave up 0 bases and J gave up 1 base, with 12 bases separating them. The CDR3 is CASSYSRRTANTEAFF. The CDR3, as DNA: TGTGCCAGCAGTTACTCAAGACGGACAGCGAACACTGAAGCTTTCTTT.

CDR3 bases: TGTGCCAGCAGCTTCGACAGGGTGGGAGGCTACACCTTC. Its protein product is CASSFDRVGGYTF. J is TRBJ1-2 and V is TRBV5-8; 7 bases are a match to TRBD1. This CDR3 has 13 residues. The germline V gene has CDR1 SGHTS and CDR2 YDEGEE. Trimming removed 2 bases from V and 8 bases from J; junction bases left unmatched: 6.

This chain links TRBV6-7 with TRBJ1-5; 7 nucleotides agree with TRBD1. TRBV6-7 is labeled an ORF, and its function is uncertain. The J segment lost 5 bases and the V segment lost 9 bases, leaving 10 bases of the junction unmatched. CDR3 length: 14 residues. CDR3 in DNA: TGTGCCAGGGACAGGCCCCGAGGTTATCAGCCCCAGCATTTT. Translated: CARDRPRGYQPQHF.

The chain employs TRBV2 and TRBJ2-7; 7 nucleotides align to TRBD2. CDR1 SNHLY and CDR2 FYNNEI come from the germline V gene. This CDR3 has 15 amino acids. Trimming took 7 bases from V and 4 from J; bases not matched to a gene: 13. The CDR3 nucleotides read TGTGCCAGCATTCCACAACTGGGGGGGGTGTACGAGCAGTACTTC. Translation gives CASIPQLGGVYEQYF.

CDR3 bases: TGTGCCAGCAGTATGACATCCCACAATGAGCAGTTCTTC. It encodes CASSMTSHNEQFF. The chain joins TRBV7-3 to TRBJ2-1, with no clear D. Germline assignment: CDR1 SGHTA and CDR2 FQGTGA. The CDR3 covers 13 residues. Trimming took 6 bases from V and 5 from J, leaving 11 bases between them.